This passage covers 19 T cell receptor beta chains from one sample sequenced in a study of blood T cell repertoires in COVID-19. Libraries were prepared by immunoSEQ multiplex PCR; TCRdb keeps only in-frame clonotypes and omits some of them. In the table there are fewer than 200,000 clones, roughly 90% of which are singletons. The sequenced material came from peripheral blood. These receptors all come from a man aged 18 to 35 with COVID-19, enrolled during active disease.

The chain recombines TRBV27 with TRBJ2-1; TRBD1 aligns across 8 bases. This CDR3 spans 17 amino acids. Per the germline V gene, CDR1 is MNHEY and CDR2 is SMNVEV (reference sequence). V gave up 1 base and J gave up 7 bases; unmatched junction bases: 12. The CDR3 loop is CASSLLQGVLGGNEQFF. The CDR3 DNA reads as TGTGCCAGCAGTTTATTACAGGGGGTTTTGGGGGGAAATGAGCAGTTCTTC.

The chain couples TRBV27 to TRBJ2-7; possibly TRBD2 for D (6 bases). This CDR3 contains 17 residues. In germline, CDR1 is MNHEY, CDR2 SMNVEV (reference sequence). Trimming pared 5 bases from V and 4 bases from J, leaving 24 bases between. The CDR3 region is CASSRLLEGKRQYEQYF. DNA for the CDR3: TGTGCCAGCAGTCGCCTCTTGGAGGGAAAAAGGCAGTACGAGCAGTACTTC.

J is TRBJ2-1 and V is TRBV9; TRBD2 matches at 11 bases. This CDR3 contains 20 residues. After removal of 0 bases from V and 0 bases from J, the junction contained 11 bases not matched to a gene. Germline V gene sequence: CDR1 SGDLS, CDR2 YYNGEE. The CDR3 spells CASSVATSGSLRSSYNEQFF. The DNA for the CDR3 is TGTGCCAGCAGCGTAGCTACTAGCGGGAGTCTTAGAAGCTCCTACAATGAGCAGTTCTTC.

The genes are TRBV11-2 and TRBJ1-2; tentatively, D is TRBD1 (6 bases). CDR3 length: 15 amino acids. With 1 base removed from V and 2 bases from J, the gap between germline ends came to 11 bases. Germline CDR1 and CDR2: SGHAT and FQNNGV. CDR3 in amino acids: CASSLALGQNYGYTF. The CDR3 bases are TGTGCCAGCAGCTTAGCCCTAGGACAGAACTATGGCTACACCTTC.

The chain employs TRBV27 and TRBJ2-1; no firm D call. Germline CDR1 and CDR2: MNHEY and SMNVEV (reference sequence). Deletions cut 0 bases from V and 5 bases from J, with 20 bases between. This CDR3 spans 18 amino acids. CDR3 protein: CASSLSYYTSTTNNEQFF. The DNA for the CDR3 is TGTGCCAGCAGTTTATCTTACTACACCTCCACTACGAACAATGAGCAGTTCTTC.

The V and J genes are TRBV27 and TRBJ2-7; D uncertain. Trimming pared 3 bases from V and 0 bases from J, leaving 12 bases between. The germline V gene encodes CDR1 MNHEY and CDR2 SMNVEV (reference sequence). The CDR3 contains 15 residues. Here the CDR3 DNA reads TGTGCCAGCAGTTTGGTGAGCGAGAGCTCCTACGAGCAGTACTTC. It is translated as CASSLVSESSYEQYF.

This chain connects TRBV27 to TRBJ2-1; TRBD1 matches at 7 bases. The germline gives CDR1 MNHEY, CDR2 SMNVEV (reference sequence). This CDR3 is built from 13 residues. The junction had 9 bases not matched to a gene; V was cut back by 7 bases and J by 9 bases. The CDR3 coding sequence is TGTGCCAGCAAGGCACAGGGGACGGGTGAGCAGTTCTTC. Its protein is CASKAQGTGEQFF.

V usage is TRBV7-8 and J usage is TRBJ2-6; D gene uncertain. V lost 1 base, J lost 3 bases, and 4 bases lay in between. Germline CDR1 reads SGHVS; CDR2 reads FQNEAQ. The CDR3 has 14 residues. CDR3 nucleotides: TGTGCCAGCAGCTTAGGAGGTGGGGCCAACGTCCTGACTTTC. Its protein is CASSLGGGANVLTF.

The table lists this clone with a count of one. This chain links TRBV29-1 with TRBJ2-7; 10 positions match TRBD1. This CDR3 region has 14 residues. Per germline, CDR1 SQVTM and CDR2 ANQGSEA. The J segment lost 4 bases and the V segment lost 6 bases, leaving 9 bases of the junction unmatched. CDR3 DNA: TGCAGCGTCGATCCGGGACAGGGGTCGTACGAGCAGTACTTC. Protein sequence: CSVDPGQGSYEQYF.

Note on this clone: Compared with germline, one end of the junction differs, possibly owing to a read error. This rearrangement joins TRBV15 to TRBJ1-4, with 7 positions matching TRBD1. CDR1 LNHNV and CDR2 YYDKDF come from the germline V gene (reference sequence). CDR3 length: 15 residues. CDR3 sequence: CATSRGQSTNEKLLF. CDR3 nucleotides: TGTGCCACCAGCAGGGGACAGTCAACTAATGAAAAACTGCTTTTT.

This clone has only a few counts. The chain couples TRBV5-1 to TRBJ2-7, with 9 nucleotides matching TRBD1. Germline V gene sequence: CDR1 SGHRS, CDR2 YFSETQ. The CDR3 extends over 13 amino acids. V lost 5 bases and J lost 7; bases outside the gene matches: 7. CDR3 sequence reads: CASRYGQGWEQYF. CDR3 bases: TGCGCCAGCAGGTACGGACAGGGGTGGGAGCAGTACTTC.

The CDR3 DNA reads as TGTGCCAGCAGCGCGTCGGGTAGCGACGGGGAGCTGTTTTTT. It encodes CASSASGSDGELFF. The chain carries TRBV14 and TRBJ2-2, with a weak D call TRBD2 (5 bases). V was clipped by 5 bases and J by 7 bases, with 14 bases between them. The CDR3 extends over 14 amino acids. Germline V gene sequence: CDR1 SGHDN, CDR2 FVKESK.

The chain employs TRBV28 and TRBJ1-1; TRBD1 agrees at 9 bases. The germline V gene has CDR1 MDHEN and CDR2 SYDVKM. V was pared by 4 bases and J by 1 base, with 4 bases of the junction left unmatched. CDR3 size: 15 residues. CDR3 nucleotide sequence: TGTGCCAGCAGTTGGACAGGGGAAAGGAACACTGAAGCTTTCTTT. Protein product: CASSWTGERNTEAFF.

This chain links TRBV13 with TRBJ2-7; D may be TRBD2 (6 bases). The V gene's germline CDR1 is PRHDT and CDR2 FYEKMQ (reference sequence). The germline V and J ends were trimmed by 5 bases and 2 bases, with 16 bases remaining between them. This CDR3 has 15 amino acids. CDR3 bases: TGTGCCAGCAGCCGCCATGGAGGGATCCCCTACGAGCAGTACTTC. This gives the protein CASSRHGGIPYEQYF.

The chain recombines TRBV24-1 with TRBJ2-2, with 7 bases fitting TRBD1. The CDR3 is 18 amino acids. From germline, CDR1 is KGHDR and CDR2 SFDVKD. J was trimmed by 3 bases and V by 3 bases; bases with no gene match: 12. The CDR3 DNA follows: TGTGCCACCAGTGATCTAAGACAGGGCGTCGGGTACACCGGGGAGCTGTTTTTT. Translating it yields CATSDLRQGVGYTGELFF.

This clone was recorded once. This rearrangement joins TRBV29-1 to TRBJ1-1; the D gene is possibly TRBD1 (5 bases). CDR3 length: 13 amino acids. Trimming removed 0 bases from V and 4 bases from J, with 9 bases in between. Germline CDR1 SQVTM, CDR2 ANQGSEA. CDR3 sequence (DNA): TGCAGCGTTGAAGATCGGGGGTTCACTGAAGCTTTCTTT. This gives the protein CSVEDRGFTEAFF.

As concerns this clone: The junction departs from germline at one end; a sequencing error may be responsible. CDR3 region: CASSFRDSRFSPRGKLLF. CDR3 DNA: TGTGCCAGCAGTTTTAGGGACTCCCGATTTTCCCCGAGGGGAAAACTGCTTTTT. The chain has TRBV28 and TRBJ1-4, with D possibly matching TRBD1 (5 bases). CDR1 is MDHEN, CDR2 SYDVKM, per germline. The CDR3 sequence is 18 residues long.

The rearrangement uses TRBV6-5 and TRBJ2-3; 11 nucleotides agree with TRBD1. Germline CDR1 is MNHEY and CDR2 is SVGAGI. V shed 5 bases and J 6 bases; nucleotides not matched to a gene: 4. The CDR3 covers 14 residues. The DNA for the CDR3 is TGTGCCAGCAGTAGGAGGACAGGGGGCGATACGCAGTATTTT. It encodes CASSRRTGGDTQYF.

A remark on this clone: A read error may account for a junction end that differs from germline. This sequence joins TRBV28 and TRBJ1-2; weak D call: TRBD1 (6 bases). The germline CDR1 and CDR2 sequences are MDHEN and SYDVKM. The CDR3 covers 17 residues. In DNA, the CDR3 is TGTGCCAGCAGTTTATCCTTTTCGTCAGGGGCTAAATATGGCTACACCTTC. This gives the protein CASSLSFSSGAKYGYTF.